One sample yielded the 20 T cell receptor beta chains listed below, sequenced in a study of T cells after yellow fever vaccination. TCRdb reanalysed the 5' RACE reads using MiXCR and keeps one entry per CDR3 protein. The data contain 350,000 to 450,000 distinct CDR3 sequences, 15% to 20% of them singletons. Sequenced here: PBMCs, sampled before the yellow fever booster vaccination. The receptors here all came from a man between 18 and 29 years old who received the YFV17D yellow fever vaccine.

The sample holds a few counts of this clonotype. CDR3 coding DNA: TGTGCCAGCCGACTAGGAGGCGCAGATACGCAGTATTTT. Amino acids: CASRLGGADTQYF. The chain carries TRBV12-3 or TRBV12-4 and TRBJ2-3, with a weak D call TRBD2 (6 bases). The ends were cut back, 8 bases at V and 4 bases at J, with 13 bases in the middle. The length of the CDR3 is 13 residues.

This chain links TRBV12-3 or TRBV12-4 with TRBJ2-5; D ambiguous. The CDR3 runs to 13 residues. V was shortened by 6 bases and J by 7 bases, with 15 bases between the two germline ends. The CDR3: CASSPDAPGTQYF. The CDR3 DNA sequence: TGTGCCAGCAGCCCCGACGCACCCGGGACCCAGTACTTC.

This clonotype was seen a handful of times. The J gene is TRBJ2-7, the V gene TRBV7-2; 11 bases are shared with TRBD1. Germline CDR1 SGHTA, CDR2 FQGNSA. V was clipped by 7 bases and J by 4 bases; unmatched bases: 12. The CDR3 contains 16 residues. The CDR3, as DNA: TGTGCCAGCACCCTCGCCGAGGACAGGGGGCAATACGAGCAGTACTTC. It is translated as CASTLAEDRGQYEQYF. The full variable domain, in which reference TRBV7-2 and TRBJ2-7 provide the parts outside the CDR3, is GAGVSQSPSNKVTEKGKDVELRCDPISGHTALYWYRQSLGQGLEFLIYFQGNSAPDKSGLPSDRFSAERTGGSVSTLTIQRTQQEDSAVYLCASTLAEDRGQYEQYFGPGTRLTVT.

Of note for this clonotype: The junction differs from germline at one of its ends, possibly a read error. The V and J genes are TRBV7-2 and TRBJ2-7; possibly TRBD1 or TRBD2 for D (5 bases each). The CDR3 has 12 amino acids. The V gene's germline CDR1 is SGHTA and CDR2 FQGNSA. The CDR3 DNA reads TGTGGCAGCTTAGGGTGGGGACCCGAGCAGTACTTC. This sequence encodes CGSLGWGPEQYF.

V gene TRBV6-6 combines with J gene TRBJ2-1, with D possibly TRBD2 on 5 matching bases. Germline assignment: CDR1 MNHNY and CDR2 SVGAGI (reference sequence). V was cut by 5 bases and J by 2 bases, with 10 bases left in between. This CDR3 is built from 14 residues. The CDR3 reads CASSPERTYNEQFF. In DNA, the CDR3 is TGTGCCAGCAGTCCGGAGCGGACCTACAATGAGCAGTTCTTC.

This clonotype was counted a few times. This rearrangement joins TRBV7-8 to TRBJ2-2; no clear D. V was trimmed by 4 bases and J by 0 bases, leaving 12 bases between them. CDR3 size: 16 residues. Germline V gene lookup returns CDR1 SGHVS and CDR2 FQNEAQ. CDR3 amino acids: CASSSPDTANTGELFF. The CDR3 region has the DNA TGTGCCAGCAGCTCACCCGACACCGCGAACACCGGGGAGCTGTTTTTT.

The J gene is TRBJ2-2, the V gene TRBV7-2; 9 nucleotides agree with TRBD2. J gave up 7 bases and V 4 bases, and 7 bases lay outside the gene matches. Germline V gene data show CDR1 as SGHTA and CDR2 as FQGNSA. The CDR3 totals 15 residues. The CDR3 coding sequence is TGTGCCAGCAGCTGGGCTAGCGGGGTAGGCGGGGAGCTGTTTTTT. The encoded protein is CASSWASGVGGELFF.

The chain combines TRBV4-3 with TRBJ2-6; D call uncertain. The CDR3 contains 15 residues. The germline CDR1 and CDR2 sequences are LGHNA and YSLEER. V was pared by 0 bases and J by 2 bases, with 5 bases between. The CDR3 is CASSQEAPGANVLTF. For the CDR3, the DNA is TGCGCCAGCAGCCAAGAAGCTCCTGGGGCCAACGTCCTGACTTTC.

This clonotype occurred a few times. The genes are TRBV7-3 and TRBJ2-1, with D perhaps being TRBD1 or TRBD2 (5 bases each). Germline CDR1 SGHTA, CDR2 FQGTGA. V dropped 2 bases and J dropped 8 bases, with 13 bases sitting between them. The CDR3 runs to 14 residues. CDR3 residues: CASSLAGPGHEQFF. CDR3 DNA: TGTGCCAGCAGCTTAGCGGGCCCGGGGCATGAGCAGTTCTTC.

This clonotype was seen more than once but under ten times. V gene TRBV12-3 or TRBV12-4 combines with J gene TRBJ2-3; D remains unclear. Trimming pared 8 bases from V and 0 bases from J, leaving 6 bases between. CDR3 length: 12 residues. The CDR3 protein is CASCSSTDTQYF. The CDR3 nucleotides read TGTGCCAGCTGTAGTAGCACAGATACGCAGTATTTT.

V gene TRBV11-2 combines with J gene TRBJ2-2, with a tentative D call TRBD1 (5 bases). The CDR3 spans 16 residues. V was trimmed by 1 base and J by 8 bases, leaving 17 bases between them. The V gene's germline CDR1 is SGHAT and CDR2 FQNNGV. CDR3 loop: CASSLGSSGLTGELFF. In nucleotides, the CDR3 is TGTGCCAGCAGCTTAGGGTCCTCAGGGTTGACGGGGGAGCTGTTTTTT.

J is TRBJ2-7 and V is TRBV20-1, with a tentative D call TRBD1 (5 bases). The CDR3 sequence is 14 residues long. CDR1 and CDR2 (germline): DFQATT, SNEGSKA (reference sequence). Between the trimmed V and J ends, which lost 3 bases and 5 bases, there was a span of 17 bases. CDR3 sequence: CSARADTRFNEQYF. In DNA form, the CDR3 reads TGCAGTGCTAGGGCGGACACTCGTTTCAACGAGCAGTACTTC.

The CDR3 nucleotides read TGTGCCAGCAGCCAAGGGAGCGGGGGCGGGGGAGAGACCCAGTACTTC. Encoded protein: CASSQGSGGGGETQYF. The chain combines TRBV4-2 with TRBJ2-5; TRBD2 agrees at 8 bases. Germline V CDR1 and CDR2: LGHNA, YNFKEQ. The CDR3 is 16 residues long. V lost 1 base to trimming and J lost 4 bases; unmatched junction nucleotides: 8.

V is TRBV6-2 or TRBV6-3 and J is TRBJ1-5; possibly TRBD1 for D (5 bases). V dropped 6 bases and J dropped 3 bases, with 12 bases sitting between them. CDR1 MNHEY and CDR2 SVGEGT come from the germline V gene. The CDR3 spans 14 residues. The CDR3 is CASRKGTVNQPQHF. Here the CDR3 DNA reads TGTGCCAGCAGAAAAGGGACTGTCAATCAGCCCCAGCATTTT.

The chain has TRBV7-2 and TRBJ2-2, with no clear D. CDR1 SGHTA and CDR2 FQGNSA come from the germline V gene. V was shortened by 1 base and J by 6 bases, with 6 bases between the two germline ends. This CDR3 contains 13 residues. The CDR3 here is CASSLEIAGELFF. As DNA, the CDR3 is TGTGCCAGCAGCTTAGAAATTGCCGGGGAGCTGTTTTTT.

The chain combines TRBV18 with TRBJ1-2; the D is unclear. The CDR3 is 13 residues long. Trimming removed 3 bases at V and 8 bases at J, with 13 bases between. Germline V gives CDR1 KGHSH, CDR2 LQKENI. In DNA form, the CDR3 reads TGTGCCAGCTCACCTCCCTGGTCCGGCGGCTACACCTTC. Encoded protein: CASSPPWSGGYTF.

The CDR3 here is CSASGYPTEAFF. The CDR3, as DNA: TGCAGCGCTTCAGGATACCCCACTGAAGCTTTCTTT. The chain uses TRBV29-1 and TRBJ1-1; D is ambiguous. Trimming took off 7 bases at V and 4 bases at J, with 13 bases between the two ends. Germline loops: CDR1 SQVTM, CDR2 ANQGSEA. The CDR3 is 12 residues long.

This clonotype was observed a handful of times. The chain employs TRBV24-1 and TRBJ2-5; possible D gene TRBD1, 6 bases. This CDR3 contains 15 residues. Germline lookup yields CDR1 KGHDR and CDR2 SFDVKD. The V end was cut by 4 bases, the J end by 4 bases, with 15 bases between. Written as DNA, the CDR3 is TGTGCCACCAGTGAAACCACAGGGAGTGGAGAGACCCAGTACTTC. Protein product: CATSETTGSGETQYF.

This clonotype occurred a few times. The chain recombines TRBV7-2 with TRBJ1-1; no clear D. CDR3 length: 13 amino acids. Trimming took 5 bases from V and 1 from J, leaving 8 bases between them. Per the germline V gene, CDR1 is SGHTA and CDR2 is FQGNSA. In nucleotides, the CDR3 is TGTGCCAGCAGCGCGGGCCAGAACACTGAAGCTTTCTTT. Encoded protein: CASSAGQNTEAFF.

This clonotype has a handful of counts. CDR3 in DNA: TGTGCCAGCAGCTCAGACAGAATCGAGACCCAGTACTTC. This sequence encodes CASSSDRIETQYF. The chain employs TRBV7-9 and TRBJ2-5; TRBD1 is a possible D gene (5 bases). V gave up 4 bases and J gave up 5 bases, with 11 bases separating them. The CDR3 is 13 amino acids. Germline V gene lookup returns CDR1 SEHNR and CDR2 FQNEAQ (reference sequence).